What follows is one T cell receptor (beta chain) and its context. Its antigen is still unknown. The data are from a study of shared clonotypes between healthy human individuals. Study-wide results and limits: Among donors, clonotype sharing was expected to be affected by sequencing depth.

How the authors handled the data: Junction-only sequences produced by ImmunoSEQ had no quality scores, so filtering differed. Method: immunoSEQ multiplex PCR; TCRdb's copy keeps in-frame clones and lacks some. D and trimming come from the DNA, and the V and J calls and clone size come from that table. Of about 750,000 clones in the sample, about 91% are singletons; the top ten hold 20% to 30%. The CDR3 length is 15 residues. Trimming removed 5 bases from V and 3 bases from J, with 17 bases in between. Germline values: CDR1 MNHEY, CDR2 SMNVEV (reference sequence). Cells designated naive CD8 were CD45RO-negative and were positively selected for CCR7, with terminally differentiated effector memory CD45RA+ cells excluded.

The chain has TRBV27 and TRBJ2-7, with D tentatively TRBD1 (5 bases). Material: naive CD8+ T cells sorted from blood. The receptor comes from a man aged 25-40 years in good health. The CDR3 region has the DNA TGTGCCAGCAGTCCACAGAGACCAGACAGCTACGAGCAGTACTTC. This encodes CASSPQRPDSYEQYF.